This T cell receptor (beta chain) emerged from a study of CD8 T cells in ankylosing spondylitis. Study conclusions and caveats: Among TCR beta sequences, a motif of fewer than 10 highly homologous variants appeared characteristic of ankylosing spondylitis blood. Some of these motif variants have turned up before, in reports on reactive arthritis synovial fluid and blood.

Remarks on this clonotype: Its antigen is not known.

Via MiXCR, TCRdb re-called the 5' RACE reads, giving one row per CDR3 protein. The table shows 350,000 or so distinct CDR3 sequences, with around a tenth occurring only once. The CDR3 length is 17 residues. In germline, CDR1 is SGHRS, CDR2 YFSETQ. V was cut by 0 bases and J by 0 bases, with 10 bases left in between. The receptor's source is a female donor with ankylosing spondylitis or in good health (not recorded which). Sequencing used blood, either unsorted or a sorted T cell fraction (not recorded which). V gene TRBV5-1 combines with J gene TRBJ2-6; D could derive from TRBD1 or TRBD2 (5 bases each). The CDR3 nucleotides are TGCGCCAGCAGCTTGGACAGGAGGAGCTCTGGGGCCAACGTCCTGACTTTC. Protein product: CASSLDRRSSGANVLTF.